These 7 T cell receptor beta chains came from one sample sequenced in a study of T cell changes during pregnancy in multiple sclerosis. The table came from immunoSEQ multiplex PCR; TCRdb's copy has only in-frame clones and leaves some out. The table lists tens of thousands of clones, roughly nine tenths of them singletons, with about 1.2% in the top ten. The source was CD4+ T cells from peripheral blood mononuclear cells, collected in the first trimester of pregnancy. The receptor source for this set is a female donor with multiple sclerosis, enrolled in a pregnancy study.

The chain joins TRBV5-4 to TRBJ2-3, with a weak D call TRBD1 (6 bases). This CDR3 contains 14 residues. Germline V gives CDR1 SGHNT, CDR2 YYREEE (reference sequence). Trimming stripped 5 bases from V and 3 bases from J, with 13 bases between. The CDR3 region has the DNA TGTGCCAGCAGTCTGGGGGCAGCTACAGATACGCAGTATTTT. Amino acids: CASSLGAATDTQYF.

This rearrangement joins TRBV11-2 to TRBJ2-1; 11 bases agree with TRBD2. The V gene end was trimmed by 7 bases and the J gene end by 8 bases; junction bases not matched to a gene: 19. The CDR3 loop spans 18 amino acids. Per the germline V gene, CDR1 is SGHAT and CDR2 is FQNNGV. CDR3 coding DNA: TGTGCCAGCACCCCCAATATAGGATCGACTAGCGGGATGCATGAGCAGTTCTTC. Translating it yields CASTPNIGSTSGMHEQFF.

The J gene is TRBJ2-5, the V gene TRBV5-4; 9 nucleotides line up with TRBD2. V was pared by 5 bases and J by 2 bases, with 7 bases of the junction left unmatched. The germline V gene encodes CDR1 SGHNT and CDR2 YYREEE (reference sequence). This CDR3 spans 15 amino acids. CDR3 bases: TGTGCCAGCAGTACGGCTAGCGGGGAGCAAGAGACCCAGTACTTC. Amino acids: CASSTASGEQETQYF.

The sample holds one count of this clone. This rearrangement joins TRBV30 to TRBJ2-1, with TRBD2 matching over 8 bases. CDR3 size: 15 residues. Trimming cost V 7 bases and J 2 bases; bases outside gene matches: 10. Germline assignment: CDR1 GTSNPN and CDR2 SVGIG (reference sequence). CDR3 amino acids: CASTGGGLAYNEQFF. Here the CDR3 DNA reads TGTGCCTCTACGGGAGGGGGTTTAGCCTACAATGAGCAGTTCTTC.

The chain couples TRBV5-1 to TRBJ1-2; D uncertain. Germline V gene lookup returns CDR1 SGHRS and CDR2 YFSETQ. The germline V and J ends were trimmed by 2 bases and 6 bases, with 23 bases remaining between them. CDR3 size: 17 residues. The CDR3 DNA reads TGCGCCAGCAGCTTCTCGAACACGGAGAACGATCTTAATGGCTACACCTTC. Protein product: CASSFSNTENDLNGYTF. Drawing the rest from reference TRBV5-1 and TRBJ1-2, the complete variable domain is KAGVTQTPRYLIKTRGQQVTLSCSPISGHRSVSWYQQTPGQGLQFLFEYFSETQRNKGNFPGRFSGRQFSNSRSEMNVSTLELGDSALYLCASSFSNTENDLNGYTFGSGTRLTVV.

The J gene is TRBJ2-7, the V gene TRBV5-5; 9 bases line up with TRBD1. Trimming at V came to 4 bases and at J to 2 bases, leaving 4 bases not matched to a gene. Per the germline V gene, CDR1 is SGHKS and CDR2 is YYEKEE (reference sequence). The length of the CDR3 is 14 residues. CDR3 nucleotides: TGTGCCAGCAGCGTGACAGGGGGAACCTACGAGCAGTACTTC. Translating it yields CASSVTGGTYEQYF.

The chain carries TRBV6-1 and TRBJ1-2; no definite D call. CDR3 size: 12 residues. V lost 1 base and J lost 7, with 7 bases in between. CDR1 and CDR2 (germline): MNHNS, SASEGT. CDR3 DNA: TGTGCCAGCAGTGAAGGGGCCTCTGGCTACACCTTC. This sequence encodes CASSEGASGYTF.